The next 10 T cell receptor beta chains were all read from a single sample in a study of T cells after posttransplantation cyclophosphamide (dated by TCRdb to 2016 to 2018). To count as naive, T cells had to be viable CD3+CD4+ or CD3+CD8+ cells with a CCR7+CD45RA+CD45RO-CD95-CD27+CD28+ profile. Library generation was performed with the immunoSEQ multiplex PCR assay. The source is immuneACCESS, and TCRdb retained only in-frame sequences with V and J called. Part of the clones is not carried over; for the studies checked, unresolved V genes explain less than half of this, and the remainder is unexplained. This sample holds fewer than 25,000 clones; approximately 97% were observed only once. The ten largest clones represent roughly 0.13% of the sample. The sequencing sample was made of naive CD4+ T cells sorted from PBMCs. These receptor sequences come from a man in his forties or fifties in good health, CMV-negative, and a related stem cell transplant donor.

The chain couples TRBV18 to TRBJ2-3; the D gene is possibly TRBD2 (5 bases). Looked up from germline, CDR1 is KGHSH and CDR2 is LQKENI. The CDR3 has 15 residues. V dropped 6 bases and J dropped 4 bases, with 17 bases sitting between them. The CDR3 here is CASSPTPWGADTQYF. Written as DNA, the CDR3 is TGTGCCAGCTCCCCTACACCATGGGGAGCAGATACGCAGTATTTT.

The CDR3 DNA is TGTGCCAGCTCACCACCGACAGGGGGCCTCACCGGGGAGCTGTTTTTT. Amino acid sequence: CASSPPTGGLTGELFF. The V and J genes are TRBV18 and TRBJ2-2, with 10 bases identical to TRBD1. Germline trimming cut 0 bases from V and 4 bases from J; bases unmatched to any gene: 2. This CDR3 has 16 amino acids. Germline V gene data show CDR1 as KGHSH and CDR2 as LQKENI.

The V and J genes are TRBV10-3 and TRBJ1-2; D may be TRBD1 (5 bases). Germline CDR1 is ENHRY and CDR2 is SYGVKD. This CDR3 comprises 15 residues. V dropped 6 bases and J dropped 5 bases, with 19 bases sitting between them. CDR3 sequence reads: CAISLDSPALYGYTF. In DNA form, the CDR3 reads TGTGCCATCAGCCTTGACAGTCCCGCCCTATATGGCTACACCTTC.

This clone was seen only once. The chain has TRBV29-1 and TRBJ1-2, with a possible D match to TRBD1 (6 bases). This CDR3 is 15 amino acids long. Trimming removed 3 bases from V and 2 bases from J, with 16 bases in between. Germline assignment: CDR1 SQVTM and CDR2 ANQGSEA. CDR3 loop: CSVDAGRQGNYGYTF. As DNA, the CDR3 is TGCAGCGTTGATGCGGGCCGCCAGGGGAACTATGGCTACACCTTC.

The chain couples TRBV7-2 to TRBJ2-7; the match to TRBD1 covers 7 bases. The CDR3 consists of 13 residues. Trimming removed 5 bases from V and 2 bases from J; junction bases left unmatched: 3. Germline V gives CDR1 SGHTA, CDR2 FQGNSA. In nucleotides, the CDR3 is TGTGCCAGCAGCGGCCAGGGGGCCTACGAGCAGTACTTC. Protein sequence: CASSGQGAYEQYF. Full variable domain (outside the CDR3, taken from reference TRBV7-2 and TRBJ2-7): GAGVSQSPSNKVTEKGKDVELRCDPISGHTALYWYRQSLGQGLEFLIYFQGNSAPDKSGLPSDRFSAERTGGSVSTLTIQRTQQEDSAVYLCASSGQGAYEQYFGPGTRLTVT.

The CDR3 here is CAYNRGTSTDTQYF. Written as DNA, the CDR3 is TGTGCCTATAATAGGGGGACGAGCACAGATACGCAGTATTTT. This rearrangement joins TRBV30 to TRBJ2-3; D is perhaps TRBD1 (6 bases). The CDR3 sequence is 14 residues long. Germline-derived CDR1 and CDR2 are GTSNPN and SVGIG (reference sequence). With 7 bases removed from V and 0 bases from J, the gap between germline ends came to 14 bases.

The J gene is TRBJ2-3, the V gene TRBV5-4, with a possible D match to TRBD2 (5 bases). The CDR3 extends over 15 amino acids. Germline V gene lookup returns CDR1 SGHNT and CDR2 YYREEE (reference sequence). Trimming stripped 4 bases from V and 3 bases from J, with 15 bases between. The CDR3 nucleotides are TGTGCCAGCAGCCTAAACCTAGCACAGACAGATACGCAGTATTTT. Amino acid sequence: CASSLNLAQTDTQYF.

The chain couples TRBV11-3 to TRBJ2-5, with TRBD1 identical over 7 bases. Per the germline V gene, CDR1 is SGHNT and CDR2 is YENEEA. The CDR3 is made up of 15 amino acids. Losses at the gene ends were 4 bases for V and 5 bases for J; bases not matched to a gene: 10. CDR3 coding DNA: TGTGCCAGCAGCTCCCGGATTACAGGGGCCGAGACCCAGTACTTC. Its translation is CASSSRITGAETQYF.

This chain links TRBV6-6 with TRBJ2-5; 12 bases line up with TRBD1. This CDR3 is 15 amino acids long. Germline trimming cut 5 bases from V and 7 bases from J; bases unmatched to any gene: 8. Germline V gives CDR1 MNHNY, CDR2 SVGAGI (reference sequence). The DNA of the CDR3 is TGTGCCAGCAGTCCTGGGACAGGGGGCAGGGGGACCCAGTACTTC. It is translated as CASSPGTGGRGTQYF.

This chain uses TRBV18 with TRBJ1-1; D is perhaps TRBD1 (6 bases). The V gene lost 6 bases and the J gene lost 11 bases, with 19 bases spanning the gap. Germline V gene lookup returns CDR1 KGHSH and CDR2 LQKENI. The CDR3 extends over 13 amino acids. The CDR3 sequence: CASSARDTNWAFF. CDR3 DNA: TGTGCCAGCTCCGCCCGGGACACGAACTGGGCTTTCTTT.